The clone carrying this TCR beta chain was seen a handful of times. The PCR ran on 60 Vbeta and 13 Jbeta primers. Here immunoSEQ multiplex PCR was the method, and the copy in TCRdb shows in-frame clones only, minus some. The data contain about 130,000 clones, 8.5% of them singletons. These data are taken from a study of cytomegalovirus exposure and HLA in healthy donors. Germline-derived CDR1 and CDR2 are SGHTS and YDEGEE. This CDR3 region has 13 residues. The germline V and J ends were trimmed by 2 bases and 3 bases, with 8 bases remaining between them. The sequenced sample was PBMCs. The rearrangement joins TRBV5-8 to TRBJ1-2; D unclear. The origin of this receptor is a man between 40 and 49 years old in good health and CMV-seronegative. The CDR3 DNA is TGTGCCAGCAGCTTAGTCTACGACTATGGCTACACCTTC. This translates into CASSLVYDYGYTF.